This TCR beta chain was sequenced in a study of T cell repertoires in cytomegalovirus infection. Looking at the study overall: Signatures in public TCR beta sequences pointed to both CMV infection and matching HLA type.

V gave up 3 bases and J gave up 7 bases; unmatched junction bases: 8. The CDR3 consists of 16 residues. Germline CDR1 is LNHDA and CDR2 is SQIVND (reference sequence). On this clonotype itself: Antigen unknown.

MiXCR was run by TCRdb on the reads, yielding one entry per CDR3 protein. Found here are some 500,000 distinct CDR3 sequences, 40% of them singletons; the top ten hold 48%. The material sequenced was cultured PBMCs, taken from culture after CMV antigen stimulation. This TCR was sampled from a human donor in good health (CMV status not recorded). Some clones in this sample may be carry-over from other donors' samples. This rearrangement joins TRBV19 to TRBJ2-1; 11 bases line up with TRBD2. CDR3 region: CASSILTASGGNEQFF. The CDR3 DNA reads as TGTGCCAGTAGTATCCTGACCGCTAGCGGGGGGAATGAGCAGTTCTTC.